This is a list of T cell receptor beta chains from one sample in a study of type 1 and type 2 diabetes patients. TCRdb ran MiXCR on the multiplex PCR reads and lists one entry per CDR3 protein. The data hold a few hundred thousand distinct CDR3 sequences, with roughly 50% observed a single time. The sequenced sample consisted of peripheral blood mononuclear cells (PBMCs). The origin of the receptors is a man between 18 and 35 years old with type 2 diabetes. The conserved cysteine and the conserved F or W are not part of the CDR3 here.

TRBJ2-1	TRBV19	ASSRLPSGRGRNEQF
TRBJ2-2	TRBV7-3	ASSLDYPTGELF
TRBJ2-2	TRBV7-3	ASSLNPPGGATGELF
TRBJ2-3	TRBV2	ARNGRGSGTDTQY
TRBJ2-5	TRBV5-1	ASSSGQGLETQY
.	TRBV5-1	ASSPFTGPGLAIHEQF
TRBJ1-2	TRBV20-1	SAYSYQDSNYGYT
TRBJ1-6	TRBV7-9	ASSLYRGRGDSPLH
TRBJ2-7	TRBV5-1	ASSLGQGTGSSYEQY
TRBJ2-2	TRBV20-1	SARDSSWNTGELF
TRBJ2-5	TRBV6-1	ASSVRLLGEETQY
TRBJ1-6	TRBV7-8	ASSPTRGQVSPAPLH
TRBJ2-3	TRBV4-3	ASSQDLSVLTDTQY
TRBJ2-2	TRBV19	ASSIGTSVPAFTGELF
TRBJ1-3	TRBV2	ASMGLLSRGGNTIY